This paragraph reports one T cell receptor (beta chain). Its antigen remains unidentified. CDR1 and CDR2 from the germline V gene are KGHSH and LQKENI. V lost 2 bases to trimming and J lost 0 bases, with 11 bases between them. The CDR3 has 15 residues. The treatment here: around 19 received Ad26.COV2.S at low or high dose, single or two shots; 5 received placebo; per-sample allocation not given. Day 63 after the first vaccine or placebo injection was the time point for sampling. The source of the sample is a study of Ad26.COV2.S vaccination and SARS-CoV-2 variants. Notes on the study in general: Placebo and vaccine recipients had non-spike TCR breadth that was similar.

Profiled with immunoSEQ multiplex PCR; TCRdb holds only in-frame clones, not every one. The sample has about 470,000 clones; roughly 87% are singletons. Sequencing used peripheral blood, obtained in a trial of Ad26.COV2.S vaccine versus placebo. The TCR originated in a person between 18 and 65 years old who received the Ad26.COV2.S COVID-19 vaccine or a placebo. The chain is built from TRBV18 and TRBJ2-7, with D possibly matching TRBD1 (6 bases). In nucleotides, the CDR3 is TGTGCCAGCTCACCAGTTGGGACACACTCCTACGAGCAGTACTTC. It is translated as CASSPVGTHSYEQYF.